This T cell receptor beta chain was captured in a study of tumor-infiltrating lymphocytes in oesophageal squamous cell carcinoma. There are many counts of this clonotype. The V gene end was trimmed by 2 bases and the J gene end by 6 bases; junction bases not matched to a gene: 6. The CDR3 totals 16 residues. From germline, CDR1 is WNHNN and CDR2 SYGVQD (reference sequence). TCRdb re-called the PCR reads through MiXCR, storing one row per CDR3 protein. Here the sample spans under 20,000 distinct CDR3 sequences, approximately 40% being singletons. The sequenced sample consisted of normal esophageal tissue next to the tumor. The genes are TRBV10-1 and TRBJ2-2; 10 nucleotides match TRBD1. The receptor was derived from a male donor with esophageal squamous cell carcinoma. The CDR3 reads CASSEQTGGASGELFF. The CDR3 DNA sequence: TGCGCCAGCAGTGAGCAGACAGGGGGCGCGTCCGGGGAGCTGTTTTTT.